This T cell receptor beta chain comes out of a study of blood T cell repertoires in COVID-19. Sequenced by immunoSEQ multiplex PCR; TCRdb stores in-frame clones only, minus some. The sample gives about 280,000 clones, around nine tenths of which show up once; roughly 12% is in the top ten. In germline, CDR1 is MNHEY, CDR2 SMNVEV (reference sequence). Trimming shortened V by 2 bases and J by 3 bases, and 10 bases separated the two germline ends. CDR3 length: 15 amino acids. The rearrangement joins TRBV27 to TRBJ1-4; D is undetermined. The specimen was peripheral blood. This TCR was sampled from a woman under 40 with COVID-19, enrolled during active disease. CDR3: CASSLIGGPNEKLFF. CDR3 nucleotides: TGTGCCAGCAGTTTAATAGGAGGGCCTAATGAAAAACTGTTTTTT.